The 22 T cell receptor beta chains in this list originate from one sample, sequenced in a study of T-cell memory formation after mild COVID-19. TCRdb passed the 5' RACE reads through MiXCR, listing each CDR3 protein once. The sample comprises around 470,000 distinct CDR3 sequences, roughly 20% of which are singletons, and roughly 8.4% rests with the top ten. The sequencing sample was made of PBMCs or a T cell subset sorted from them (not recorded which). Receptors were obtained from an adult woman who had mild COVID-19 (a few samples of this study predate the infection). Cell type and time point are not known.

The V and J genes are TRBV7-2 and TRBJ1-4; D remains ambiguous. V lost 5 bases and J lost 7, with 14 bases in between. CDR3 size: 14 residues. CDR1 SGHTA and CDR2 FQGNSA come from the germline V gene. The DNA of the CDR3 is TGTGCCAGCAGCCAGATTCTAGAGGGTGAAAAACTGTTTTTT. This translates into CASSQILEGEKLFF.

The sample holds a few counts of this clonotype. V gene TRBV6-6 combines with J gene TRBJ2-1; D is perhaps TRBD2 (6 bases). The CDR3 covers 17 residues. Trimming left V 0 bases short and J 7 bases short, with 19 bases between. CDR1 and CDR2 (germline): MNHNY, SVGAGI (reference sequence). The CDR3: CASSYSISGTPSNEQFF. CDR3 nucleotides: TGTGCCAGCAGTTACTCGATTTCCGGGACTCCTAGTAATGAGCAGTTCTTC.

The V and J genes are TRBV5-1 and TRBJ1-1, with D perhaps matching TRBD1 (5 bases). The CDR3 runs to 15 residues. Between the trimmed V and J ends, which lost 2 bases and 1 base, there was a span of 12 bases. The germline V gene encodes CDR1 SGHRS and CDR2 YFSETQ. CDR3 coding DNA: TGCGCCAGCAGCTTTTGGGACCCGTCGAACACTGAAGCTTTCTTT. Encoded protein: CASSFWDPSNTEAFF.

This chain links TRBV3-1 with TRBJ2-7, with 10 bases fitting TRBD2. Looked up from germline, CDR1 is LGHDT and CDR2 is YNNKEL (reference sequence). The CDR3 contains 14 residues. Trimming at V came to 5 bases and at J to 6 bases, leaving 7 bases not matched to a gene. CDR3: CASSFLAGASEQYF. CDR3 sequence (DNA): TGTGCCAGCAGCTTTCTAGCGGGGGCTAGCGAGCAGTACTTC.

The gene calls are TRBV13 and TRBJ1-3, with no clear D. V lost 5 bases to trimming and J lost 0 bases, with 5 bases between them. Looked up from germline, CDR1 is PRHDT and CDR2 is FYEKMQ (reference sequence). The CDR3 extends over 13 amino acids. The CDR3 here is CASSRTSGNTIYF. The DNA of the CDR3 is TGTGCCAGCAGCCGGACCTCTGGAAACACCATATATTTT. The full variable domain, completed using reference TRBV13 and TRBJ1-3, is AAGVIQSPRHLIKEKRETATLKCYPIPRHDTVYWYQQGPGQDPQFLISFYEKMQSDKGSIPDRFSAQQFSDYHSELNMSSLELGDSALYFCASSRTSGNTIYFGEGSWLTVV.

This clonotype was found many times. The chain combines TRBV14 with TRBJ2-7; D gene uncertain. CDR3 length equals 11 residues. Germline CDR1 SGHDN, CDR2 FVKESK. V was pared by 3 bases and J by 5 bases, with 5 bases between. CDR3 DNA: TGTGCCAGCAGCCATTCTCACGAGCAGTACTTC. It codes for CASSHSHEQYF.

This chain uses TRBV10-1 with TRBJ2-5, with TRBD2 as a possible D gene (6 bases). The CDR3 runs 19 residues. The germline V gene has CDR1 WNHNN and CDR2 SYGVQD (reference sequence). V shed 3 bases and J shed 0 bases, with 23 bases lying between them. CDR3 in DNA: TGCGCCAGCAGTGAAAAAAACAGGAGGGAGAGGACGTACCAAGAGACCCAGTACTTC. This sequence encodes CASSEKNRRERTYQETQYF.

The V and J genes are TRBV4-3 and TRBJ1-2; no clear D gene. The V end lost 4 bases, the J end lost 8 bases, and 17 bases lay between the germline ends. The germline gives CDR1 LGHNA, CDR2 YSLEER. This CDR3 contains 14 residues. CDR3 residues: CASSPGRVVMGYTF. The CDR3, as DNA: TGCGCCAGCAGCCCAGGAAGAGTAGTCATGGGCTACACCTTC.

The chain joins TRBV12-3 or TRBV12-4 to TRBJ1-2; a weak D match, TRBD1 (5 bases). The V end was cut by 10 bases, the J end by 2 bases, with 17 bases between. The CDR3 length is 14 residues. The chain's CDR3 is CATGLRAANYGYTF. DNA for the CDR3: TGTGCCACGGGGCTCCGGGCGGCGAACTATGGCTACACCTTC.

This clonotype was observed once. The chain links TRBV20-1 to TRBJ1-1; possibly TRBD1 for D (5 bases). The CDR3 has 13 residues. CDR1 is DFQATT, CDR2 SNEGSKA, per germline (reference sequence). Trimming removed 1 base at V and 5 bases at J, with 11 bases between. The CDR3 DNA sequence: TGCAGTGCTAGAGGGGCTCAGGGTACTGAAGCTTTCTTT. Its protein is CSARGAQGTEAFF.

The genes are TRBV6-2 or TRBV6-3 and TRBJ2-7; D possibly corresponds to TRBD2 (6 bases). Trimming pared 1 base from V and 6 bases from J, leaving 19 bases between. Germline V gene data show CDR1 as MNHEY and CDR2 as SVGEGT. The CDR3 totals 16 residues. CDR3 amino acids: CASSYLSVGSGGEQYF. The CDR3 DNA is TGTGCCAGCAGTTACTTATCTGTCGGGAGTGGTGGCGAGCAGTACTTC.

The J gene is TRBJ2-6, the V gene TRBV7-8, with 9 bases identical to TRBD2. CDR1 SGHVS and CDR2 FQNEAQ come from the germline V gene. CDR3 size: 18 residues. V shed 4 bases and J 0 bases; nucleotides not matched to a gene: 7. CDR3 sequence (DNA): TGTGCCAGCAGCTGGGGCCTAGCGGGAAACTCTGGGGCCAACGTCCTGACTTTC. Protein: CASSWGLAGNSGANVLTF.

The chain links TRBV5-1 to TRBJ2-5; D gene uncertain. CDR1 and CDR2 (germline): SGHRS, YFSETQ. Trimming left V 1 base short and J 4 bases short, with 14 bases between. The CDR3 is made up of 15 amino acids. The CDR3 protein is CASSLFSGLGETQYF. The CDR3 region has the DNA TGCGCCAGCAGCTTGTTTTCAGGCCTCGGAGAGACCCAGTACTTC.

This clonotype is a singleton in its sample. Here the CDR3 DNA reads TGTGCCAGCAGTTCACAGGATAACTATGGCTACACCTTC. Its translation: CASSSQDNYGYTF. The chain has TRBV12-3 or TRBV12-4 and TRBJ1-2; tentative D call: TRBD1 (5 bases). This CDR3 has 13 amino acids. V lost 4 bases, J lost 1 base, and 7 bases lay in between.

This clonotype was detected a few times. The CDR3 loop reads CASSRLDTDTQYF. CDR3 bases: TGTGCCAGCAGCCGCCTCGATACAGATACGCAGTATTTT. The chain couples TRBV7-9 to TRBJ2-3; D is unclear. Per germline, CDR1 SEHNR and CDR2 FQNEAQ (reference sequence). The CDR3 is 13 residues long. Trimming took 5 bases from V and 3 from J, leaving 9 bases between them.

This clonotype has a handful of counts. This chain links TRBV7-3 with TRBJ2-2, with D perhaps TRBD2 (6 bases). V gave up 5 bases and J gave up 2 bases, with 12 bases separating them. This CDR3 is built from 15 residues. Germline V CDR1 and CDR2: SGHTA, FQGTGA. The CDR3 sequence: CASSRDSPNTGELFF. The CDR3 region has the DNA TGTGCCAGCAGCAGGGACTCCCCTAACACCGGGGAGCTGTTTTTT.

This chain joins TRBV15 and TRBJ2-3; D possibly corresponds to TRBD2 (5 bases). The CDR3 totals 15 residues. CDR1 LNHNV and CDR2 YYDKDF come from the germline V gene (reference sequence). Between the trimmed V and J ends, which lost 0 bases and 2 bases, there was a span of 9 bases. CDR3 sequence (DNA): TGTGCCACCAGCAGAGATAGGAGGTACACAGATACGCAGTATTTT. This sequence encodes CATSRDRRYTDTQYF. Full variable domain (outside the CDR3, taken from reference TRBV15 and TRBJ2-3): DAMVIQNPRYQVTQFGKPVTLSCSQTLNHNVMYWYQQKSSQAPKLLFHYYDKDFNNEADTPDNFQSRRPNTSFCFLDIRSPGLGDTAMYLCATSRDRRYTDTQYFGPGTRLTVL.

The chain is built from TRBV9 and TRBJ1-4; the D gene is possibly TRBD1 (6 bases). V was cut by 0 bases and J by 6 bases, with 12 bases left in between. There are 15 residues in the CDR3. Per the germline V gene, CDR1 is SGDLS and CDR2 is YYNGEE. The CDR3 nucleotides read TGTGCCAGCAGCGTAGGGCAGGGGTGGGATGAAAAACTGTTTTTT. It yields the protein CASSVGQGWDEKLFF.

This clonotype was observed a few times. The chain joins TRBV7-9 to TRBJ2-1, with 14 bases matching TRBD2. This CDR3 is 15 amino acids long. Trimming removed 5 bases from V and 8 bases from J; junction bases left unmatched: 5. Germline V gene data show CDR1 as SEHNR and CDR2 as FQNEAQ (reference sequence). The CDR3 is CASSAGTSGRDEQFF. CDR3 DNA: TGTGCCAGCAGCGCCGGGACTAGCGGGAGAGATGAGCAGTTCTTC.

This clonotype occurred a few times. J is TRBJ1-6 and V is TRBV4-1; D gene unclear. V lost 1 base, J lost 8 bases, and 3 bases lay in between. Germline assignment: CDR1 MGHRA and CDR2 YSYEKL. The CDR3 loop spans 12 amino acids. The CDR3 region has the DNA TGCGCCAGCAGCCAAGCGGATTCACCCCTCCACTTT. Amino acids: CASSQADSPLHF.

The CDR3, as DNA: TGCAGTGCTAGAGATCGAGACAGGGAGAACTATGGCTACACCTTC. This translates into CSARDRDRENYGYTF. The gene calls are TRBV20-1 and TRBJ1-2; 7 bases align to TRBD1. This CDR3 is 15 amino acids long. Germline trimming cut 0 bases from V and 2 bases from J; bases unmatched to any gene: 6. Germline values: CDR1 DFQATT, CDR2 SNEGSKA (reference sequence).

This clonotype has a handful of counts. V gene TRBV4-1 combines with J gene TRBJ2-6; D not resolved. In germline, CDR1 is MGHRA, CDR2 YSYEKL. CDR3 length equals 14 residues. The ends were cut back, 6 bases at V and 1 base at J, with 7 bases in the middle. CDR3 protein: CASSEWSGANVLTF. The CDR3, as DNA: TGCGCCAGCAGTGAATGGTCTGGGGCCAACGTCCTGACTTTC.